This T cell receptor beta chain was recorded in a study of early T cells in non-severe SARS-CoV-2 infection. CDR1 and CDR2 (germline): ENHRY, SYGVKD. V was pared by 3 bases and J by 5 bases, with 13 bases between. This CDR3 has 14 residues. TCRdb reprocessed the 5' RACE reads with MiXCR, giving one entry per CDR3 protein. The table records 25,000 to 30,000 distinct CDR3 sequences, 4% to 4.5% of them present only once. This clonotype has a count of ten or more. The TCR originated in an adult who was a healthcare worker with PCR-confirmed SARS-CoV-2 infection or an uninfected control (not recorded which). This chain uses TRBV10-3 with TRBJ1-1; D perhaps matches TRBD1 (5 bases). The sample comprised whole blood. This CDR3 is CAISDQGLGTEAFF. The CDR3 bases are TGTGCCATCAGTGACCAGGGATTAGGGACTGAAGCTTTCTTT.